The 19 T cell receptor beta chains given below trace back to one sample, sequenced in a study of blood T cell repertoires in COVID-19. Profiled with immunoSEQ multiplex PCR; TCRdb holds only in-frame clones, not every one. The sample consists of a few hundred thousand clones, approximately 88% of them appearing once. Input material: peripheral blood. The receptor source for this set is a woman between 45 and 65 years old with COVID-19, enrolled during active disease.

This chain links TRBV11-2 with TRBJ2-5, with D possibly matching TRBD1 (6 bases). Germline CDR1 SGHAT, CDR2 FQNNGV. CDR3 length: 14 residues. V lost 2 bases and J 5 bases, leaving 12 bases between the germline ends. The CDR3: CASSLWSRGETQYF. As DNA, the CDR3 is TGTGCCAGCAGCTTATGGTCTAGGGGGGAGACCCAGTACTTC.

This chain's CDR3 is CASSRRLAGGYNEQFF. For the CDR3, the DNA is TGTGCCAGTAGTCGACGGCTAGCGGGGGGTTACAATGAGCAGTTCTTC. This chain connects TRBV19 to TRBJ2-1; 11 bases match TRBD2. Germline V lookup: CDR1 LNHDA, CDR2 SQIVND (reference sequence). CDR3 length: 16 residues. The trim removed 5 bases at V and 4 bases at J, leaving 7 bases unmatched.

The chain combines TRBV4-2 with TRBJ1-5, with TRBD1 matching 8 bases. This CDR3 comprises 16 residues. CDR1 and CDR2 (germline): LGHNA, YNFKEQ. The ends lost 0 bases at V and 6 bases at J; junction bases unmatched: 7. CDR3 residues: CASSQDLTGGGQPQHF. The CDR3 region has the DNA TGTGCCAGCAGCCAAGACCTCACAGGGGGAGGTCAGCCCCAGCATTTT.

V usage is TRBV30 and J usage is TRBJ1-1; possible D gene TRBD1, 5 bases. The V gene's germline CDR1 is GTSNPN and CDR2 SVGIG (reference sequence). V was clipped by 2 bases and J by 1 base, with 8 bases between them. The CDR3 spans 13 residues. In DNA form, the CDR3 reads TGTGCCTGGAGTCCAACAGGGAACACTGAAGCTTTCTTT. This gives the protein CAWSPTGNTEAFF.

The chain is built from TRBV27 and TRBJ1-1; no clear D. CDR1 is MNHEY, CDR2 SMNVEV, per germline (reference sequence). The CDR3 totals 13 residues. V was pared by 1 base and J by 0 bases, with 3 bases between. The CDR3 DNA reads as TGTGCCAGCAGTTTATGGCTGAACACTGAAGCTTTCTTT. It is translated as CASSLWLNTEAFF.

The chain carries TRBV11-2 and TRBJ1-1; D might be TRBD1 (6 bases). Germline CDR1 SGHAT, CDR2 FQNNGV. CDR3 length equals 18 residues. Trimming removed 0 bases at V and 2 bases at J, with 19 bases between. CDR3 nucleotides: TGTGCCAGCAGCTTAGACATTGACAGGACCTCGGGAAACACTGAAGCTTTCTTT. Protein sequence: CASSLDIDRTSGNTEAFF. The variable domain in full, completed from reference TRBV11-2 and TRBJ1-1, reads EAGVAQSPRYKIIEKRQSVAFWCNPISGHATLYWYQQILGQGPKLLIQFQNNGVVDDSQLPKDRFSAERLKGVDSTLKIQPAKLEDSAVYLCASSLDIDRTSGNTEAFFGQGTRLTVV.

This rearrangement joins TRBV18 to TRBJ1-5, with a possible D match to TRBD1 (5 bases). With 3 bases removed from V and 1 base from J, the gap between germline ends came to 22 bases. The CDR3 sequence is 19 residues long. Germline V CDR1 and CDR2: KGHSH, LQKENI. This chain's CDR3 is CASSPTSVGLGISNQPQHF. For the CDR3, the DNA is TGTGCCAGCTCACCGACCTCTGTGGGACTGGGAATCAGCAATCAGCCCCAGCATTTT.

The V gene is TRBV19, the J gene TRBJ1-5, with 7 bases aligning to TRBD1. V trimming: 7 bases; J trimming: 1 base; junction bases outside the gene matches: 7. Germline V gene lookup returns CDR1 LNHDA and CDR2 SQIVND (reference sequence). The CDR3 runs 15 residues. This chain's CDR3 is CASIRQGSSNQPQHF. CDR3 nucleotides: TGTGCCAGTATCCGACAGGGTTCGAGCAATCAGCCCCAGCATTTT.

This clone showed up just once. V usage is TRBV19 and J usage is TRBJ2-3, with a tentative D call TRBD1 (6 bases). This CDR3 comprises 15 residues. Deletions cut 5 bases from V and 2 bases from J, with 14 bases between. Germline V gene data show CDR1 as LNHDA and CDR2 as SQIVND (reference sequence). In DNA, the CDR3 is TGTGCCAGTAGTCCAATACAGGGCCCCACAGATACGCAGTATTTT. This gives the protein CASSPIQGPTDTQYF.

V gene TRBV21-1 combines with J gene TRBJ1-2; the table's D call, TRBD1, was not checked against the DNA. TRBV21-1 has pseudogene status. This CDR3 is 20 amino acids long. CDR3 coding DNA: TGTGCCAGCAGCCCGTGGTCAAGGCTCCGGGACAGGCGTGGGAGAAGGGGCTACACCTTC. Encoded protein: CASSPWSRLRDRRGRRGYTF.

The chain couples TRBV29-1 to TRBJ1-2, with 9 bases matching TRBD1. V gave up 6 bases and J gave up 7 bases; unmatched junction bases: 6. CDR1 is SQVTM and CDR2 is ANQGSEA in the germline V gene. The CDR3 totals 12 residues. The CDR3 DNA follows: TGCAGCGTCGCCGGGACAGGGACTGGCTACACCTTC. Translation: CSVAGTGTGYTF.

The chain employs TRBV2 and TRBJ2-3; 8 bases fit TRBD2. CDR3 length equals 22 residues. The J segment lost 0 bases and the V segment lost 6 bases, leaving 26 bases of the junction unmatched. The V gene's germline CDR1 is SNHLY and CDR2 FYNNEI. CDR3 amino acids: CASSHSGDRAHARSDSTDTQYF. The CDR3, as DNA: TGTGCCAGCAGCCATAGCGGGGACCGAGCCCATGCACGTTCGGATAGCACAGATACGCAGTATTTT.

V is TRBV7-9 and J is TRBJ1-1, with TRBD1 as a possible D gene (5 bases). From germline, CDR1 is SEHNR and CDR2 FQNEAQ (reference sequence). The germline V and J ends were trimmed by 3 bases and 1 base, with 12 bases remaining between them. The CDR3 has 15 amino acids. For the CDR3, the DNA is TGTGCCAGCAGCTTCCTCCGGGGGGGGAACACTGAAGCTTTCTTT. Its protein product is CASSFLRGGNTEAFF.

The chain joins TRBV2 to TRBJ1-1; D not certain. Germline CDR1 and CDR2: SNHLY and FYNNEI. The V end lost 6 bases, the J end lost 4 bases, and 18 bases lay between the germline ends. The CDR3 totals 15 residues. The CDR3 is CASSPTWREVTEAFF. The DNA of the CDR3 is TGTGCCAGCAGCCCGACCTGGCGGGAGGTCACTGAAGCTTTCTTT.

This clone turned up a few times. The genes are TRBV3-1 (or the pseudogene TRBV3-2) and TRBJ2-1; possibly TRBD1 for D (5 bases). V lost 1 base and J 8 bases, leaving 15 bases between the germline ends. The length of the CDR3 is 15 residues. Germline loops: CDR1 LGHDT, CDR2 YNNKEL (reference sequence). The CDR3 loop is CASSQVPGSWDEQFF. DNA for the CDR3: TGTGCCAGCAGCCAAGTCCCAGGGTCTTGGGATGAGCAGTTCTTC.

This clone appeared once. The CDR3 is CASSQFDAGGPLHF. CDR3 coding DNA: TGTGCCAGCAGCCAATTTGACGCCGGGGGACCCCTCCACTTT. The chain joins TRBV3-1 (or the pseudogene TRBV3-2) to TRBJ1-6; D is perhaps TRBD1 (5 bases). The V end was cut by 2 bases, the J end by 12 bases, with 14 bases between. Germline V gene lookup returns CDR1 LGHDT and CDR2 YNNKEL (reference sequence). CDR3 length equals 14 residues.

The chain uses TRBV7-9 and TRBJ1-1; D gene unclear. With 2 bases removed from V and 0 bases from J, the gap between germline ends came to 7 bases. CDR3 length: 14 residues. CDR1 and CDR2 (germline): SEHNR, FQNEAQ (reference sequence). DNA of the CDR3: TGTGCCAGCAGCTTAAGACACATGAACACTGAAGCTTTCTTT. It translates to CASSLRHMNTEAFF.

This chain links TRBV4-1 with TRBJ2-1; D may be TRBD2 (6 bases). The CDR3 totals 13 residues. Trimming cost V 3 bases and J 10 bases, with 13 bases left between them. Germline-derived CDR1 and CDR2 are MGHRA and YSYEKL. In DNA, the CDR3 is TGCGCCAGCAGCCAGAGGGAGGAGTGGGAGCAGTTCTTC. Its translation: CASSQREEWEQFF.

V and J are TRBV6-5 and TRBJ2-7; D perhaps matches TRBD2 (6 bases). Germline V lookup: CDR1 MNHEY, CDR2 SVGAGI. CDR3 length: 13 amino acids. The germline V and J ends were trimmed by 6 bases and 2 bases, with 11 bases remaining between them. The CDR3: CASRSGVPYEQYF. In DNA form, the CDR3 reads TGTGCCAGCAGGTCGGGGGTACCCTACGAGCAGTACTTC.